This TCR beta chain was found in a study of shared clonotypes between healthy human individuals. Study results and limitations: The study sampled only blood, and tissue repertoires likely differ.

This clone has just one count. Its specificity is unknown. Trimming shortened V by 6 bases and J by 4 bases, and 12 bases separated the two germline ends. Germline loops: CDR1 SGHTA, CDR2 FQGNSA. This CDR3 contains 13 residues. Sequencing was performed with immunoSEQ multiplex PCR; in TCRdb, only in-frame clones are kept and a portion is missing. This sample has hundreds of thousands of clones, with around 76% found just once. The study enrolled healthy HIV-negative adults without recent acute infections or vaccinations as donors. Each sample came from a Caucasian adult donor living in Nashville, Tennessee. Genomic DNA for unsorted samples, which was extracted with the QIAamp DNA Blood Mini kit, came from 85 million to 90 million PBMCs.

The TCR was taken from a woman aged 40 to 49 in good health. Some clones in this sample may be carry-over from other donors' samples. The chain couples TRBV7-2 to TRBJ1-2, with D unclear. Sequenced input: PBMCs. The CDR3 bases are TGTGCCAGCAGTCTCAGCGGTGGCTATGGCTACACCTTC. The encoded protein is CASSLSGGYGYTF. Full variable domain (missing parts from reference TRBV7-2 and TRBJ1-2): GAGVSQSPSNKVTEKGKDVELRCDPISGHTALYWYRQSLGQGLEFLIYFQGNSAPDKSGLPSDRFSAERTGGSVSTLTIQRTQQEDSAVYLCASSLSGGYGYTFGSGTRLTVV.